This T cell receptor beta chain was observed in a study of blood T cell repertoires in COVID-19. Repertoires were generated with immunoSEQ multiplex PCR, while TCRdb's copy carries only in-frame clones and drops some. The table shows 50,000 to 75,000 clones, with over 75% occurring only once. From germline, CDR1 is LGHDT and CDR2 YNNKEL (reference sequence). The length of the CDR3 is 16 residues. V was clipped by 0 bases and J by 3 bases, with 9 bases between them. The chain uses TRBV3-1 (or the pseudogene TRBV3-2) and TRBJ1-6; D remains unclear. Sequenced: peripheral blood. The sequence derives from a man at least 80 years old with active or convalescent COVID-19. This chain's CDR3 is CASSQDHTVYNSPLHF. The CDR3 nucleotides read TGTGCCAGCAGCCAAGATCATACAGTCTATAATTCACCCCTCCACTTT.